The sequence of this TCR beta chain was determined in a study of blood T cell repertoires in COVID-19. As for the study in general: Sample material is recorded as cDNA or gDNA derived from T cells, B-cell-depleted T cells, or PBMCs.

The protocol was immunoSEQ multiplex PCR, while the TCRdb copy is restricted to in-frame clones and leaves out a portion. The data hold a few hundred thousand clones, with roughly 84% observed a single time. Per the germline V gene, CDR1 is SGHTA and CDR2 is FQGTGA. Losses at the gene ends were 5 bases for V and 5 bases for J; bases not matched to a gene: 11. The length of the CDR3 is 16 residues. This clonotype was obtained from a woman aged 80 or over with active or convalescent COVID-19. Sequenced material: peripheral blood. The V gene is TRBV7-3, the J gene TRBJ2-3, with 9 bases aligning to TRBD2. Written as DNA, the CDR3 is TGTGCCAGCAGCCGCTCTAGCGGGGCGGGGGGAGATACGCAGTATTTT. It codes for CASSRSSGAGGDTQYF.